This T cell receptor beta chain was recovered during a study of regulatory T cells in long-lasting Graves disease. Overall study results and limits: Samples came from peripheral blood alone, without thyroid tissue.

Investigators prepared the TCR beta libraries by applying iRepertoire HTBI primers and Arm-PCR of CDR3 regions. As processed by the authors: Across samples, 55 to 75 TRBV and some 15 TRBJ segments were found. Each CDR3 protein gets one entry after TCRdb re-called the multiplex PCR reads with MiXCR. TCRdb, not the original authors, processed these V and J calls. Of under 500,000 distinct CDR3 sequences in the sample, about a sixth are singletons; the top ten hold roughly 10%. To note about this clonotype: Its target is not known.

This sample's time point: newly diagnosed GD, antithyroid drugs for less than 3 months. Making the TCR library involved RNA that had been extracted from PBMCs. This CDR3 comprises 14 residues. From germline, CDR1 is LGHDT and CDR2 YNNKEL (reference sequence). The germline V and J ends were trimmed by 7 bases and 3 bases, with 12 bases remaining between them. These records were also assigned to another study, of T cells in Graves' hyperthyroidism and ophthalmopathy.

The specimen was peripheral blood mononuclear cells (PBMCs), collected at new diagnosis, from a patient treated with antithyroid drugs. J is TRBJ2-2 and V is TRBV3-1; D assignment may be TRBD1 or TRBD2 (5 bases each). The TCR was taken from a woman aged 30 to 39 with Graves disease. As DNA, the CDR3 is TGTGCCAGCACTGGGGGTTACTACACCGGGGAGCTGTTTTTT. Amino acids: CASTGGYYTGELFF.